A single sample is the source of the 20 T cell receptor beta chains below, sequenced in a study of Ad26.COV2.S vaccination and SARS-CoV-2 variants. Clones were sequenced by immunoSEQ multiplex PCR, and TCRdb holds only the in-frame ones, with some missing. The repertoire holds around 400,000 clones, about 89% seen once, with under 2% in the top ten. Sample treatment: around 19 received Ad26.COV2.S at low or high dose, single or two shots; about 5 received placebo; per-sample allocation not given. Samples analyzed were those drawn on day 63 after the first vaccine or placebo injection. The sequenced sample was peripheral blood, obtained in a trial of Ad26.COV2.S vaccine versus placebo. The receptor set was obtained from a person aged 18-65 years who received the Ad26.COV2.S COVID-19 vaccine or a placebo.

This chain uses TRBV11-3 with TRBJ1-2; 7 bases fit TRBD1. Trimming at V came to 2 bases and at J to 8 bases, leaving 8 bases not matched to a gene. Germline lookup yields CDR1 SGHNT and CDR2 YENEEA. The CDR3 spans 14 residues. The CDR3 is CASSLTGTEKGYTF. DNA of the CDR3: TGTGCCAGCAGCTTAACCGGGACAGAGAAAGGCTACACCTTC.

The chain is built from TRBV6-2 or TRBV6-3 and TRBJ2-5; 10 bases are shared with TRBD2. V lost 5 bases and J lost 1; bases outside the gene matches: 7. CDR1 is MNHEY, CDR2 SVGEGT, per germline. The CDR3 sequence is 16 residues long. The CDR3 sequence is CASSTSLAGSQETQYF. The CDR3 nucleotides are TGTGCCAGCAGTACCTCACTAGCGGGAAGCCAAGAGACCCAGTACTTC.

The rearrangement links TRBV5-5 to TRBJ1-5, with a tentative D call TRBD1 (6 bases). Germline V gene data show CDR1 as SGHKS and CDR2 as YYEKEE (reference sequence). The CDR3 spans 14 residues. Between the trimmed V and J ends, which lost 5 bases and 4 bases, there was a span of 13 bases. This CDR3 reads CASSSGTFNQPQHF. The CDR3 DNA sequence: TGTGCCAGCAGTTCCGGGACATTTAATCAGCCCCAGCATTTT.

The V and J genes are TRBV5-4 and TRBJ2-6; the match to TRBD2 covers 10 bases. The junction had 9 bases not matched to a gene; V was cut back by 3 bases and J by 3 bases. The CDR3 loop spans 18 amino acids. Per the germline V gene, CDR1 is SGHNT and CDR2 is YYREEE (reference sequence). The chain's CDR3 is CASSYGTSANLGANVLTF. The CDR3 coding sequence is TGTGCCAGCAGCTATGGGACTAGCGCTAACCTTGGGGCCAACGTCCTGACTTTC.

This clone was recorded once. The rearrangement joins TRBV2 to TRBJ2-7, with no clear D. The V end lost 3 bases, the J end lost 2 bases, and 5 bases lay between the germline ends. CDR1 is SNHLY and CDR2 is FYNNEI in the germline V gene. This CDR3 comprises 12 residues. CDR3 coding DNA: TGTGCCAGCAGTGATAGGACCTACGAGCAGTACTTC. Residues: CASSDRTYEQYF.

The chain employs TRBV5-1 and TRBJ1-5; 10 positions agree with TRBD1. Trimming removed 0 bases from V and 6 bases from J; junction bases left unmatched: 6. The germline CDR1 and CDR2 sequences are SGHRS and YFSETQ. The CDR3 is 16 residues long. In DNA, the CDR3 is TGCGCCAGCAGCTTGGCCGCGACAGGGGGCGGTCAGCCCCAGCATTTT. This translates into CASSLAATGGGQPQHF.

This clone was observed a single time. The chain is built from TRBV15 and TRBJ2-2; 11 bases line up with TRBD2. Germline V gene data show CDR1 as LNHNV and CDR2 as YYDKDF (reference sequence). This CDR3 spans 16 amino acids. The J segment lost 2 bases and the V segment lost 3 bases, leaving 2 bases of the junction unmatched. The CDR3 loop reads CATSRGLAVNTGELFF. The CDR3 nucleotides are TGTGCCACCAGCAGGGGACTAGCGGTAAACACCGGGGAGCTGTTTTTT.

This chain uses TRBV7-9 with TRBJ2-3; a weak D match, TRBD2 (6 bases). Germline values: CDR1 SEHNR, CDR2 FQNEAQ (reference sequence). This CDR3 has 15 residues. Trimming took off 1 base at V and 1 base at J, with 9 bases between the two ends. Written as DNA, the CDR3 is TGTGCCAGCAGCTTAGTCGGGAGTGGCACAGATACGCAGTATTTT. Its translation is CASSLVGSGTDTQYF.

This rearrangement joins TRBV12-5 to TRBJ2-1; D call uncertain. This CDR3 is built from 14 residues. Per the germline V gene, CDR1 is LGHNT and CDR2 is FRNRAP. With 5 bases removed from V and 10 bases from J, the gap between germline ends came to 18 bases. CDR3 in DNA: TGTGCTAGTGGTCCGCCTTCACCTTTACAAGAGCAGTTCTTC. Protein: CASGPPSPLQEQFF.

This chain connects TRBV3-1 (or the pseudogene TRBV3-2) to TRBJ2-5; D is ambiguous. The germline V and J ends were trimmed by 4 bases and 4 bases, with 7 bases remaining between them. The length of the CDR3 is 12 residues. Germline V gives CDR1 LGHDT, CDR2 YNNKEL (reference sequence). CDR3 region: CASSPVGETQYF. As DNA, the CDR3 is TGTGCCAGCAGCCCAGTGGGAGAGACCCAGTACTTC.

The chain carries TRBV5-5 and TRBJ2-7; maybe TRBD2 (6 bases). This CDR3 has 16 residues. With 4 bases removed from V and 1 base from J, the gap between germline ends came to 18 bases. The germline V gene encodes CDR1 SGHKS and CDR2 YYEKEE (reference sequence). The CDR3 DNA is TGTGCCAGCAGCCCAGGTAGCGGCTTGATATCCTACGAGCAGTACTTC. Translating gives CASSPGSGLISYEQYF.

On this clone itself: This sample includes further DNA sequences coding for the same CDR3. This chain connects TRBV18 to TRBJ2-7, with D possibly TRBD1 on 6 matching bases. CDR3 size: 13 residues. V lost 0 bases, J lost 3 bases, and 6 bases lay in between. Germline V CDR1 and CDR2: KGHSH, LQKENI. DNA for the CDR3: TGTGCCAGCTCACCACCAGGGGGCTACGAGCAGTACTTC. It encodes CASSPPGGYEQYF.

The V and J genes are TRBV4-1 and TRBJ2-5; D unresolved. V was trimmed by 1 base and J by 0 bases, leaving 9 bases between them. In germline, CDR1 is MGHRA, CDR2 YSYEKL. This CDR3 is built from 15 residues. CDR3 protein: CASSQVGLYQETQYF. As DNA, the CDR3 is TGCGCCAGCAGCCAAGTAGGGCTGTACCAAGAGACCCAGTACTTC.

The rearrangement links TRBV2 to TRBJ1-1, with TRBD1 matching over 9 bases. Losses at the gene ends were 3 bases for V and 1 base for J; bases not matched to a gene: 9. There are 17 residues in the CDR3. The germline gives CDR1 SNHLY, CDR2 FYNNEI. CDR3 residues: CASSDGLGQGENTEAFF. The CDR3 coding sequence is TGTGCCAGCAGTGACGGGCTGGGACAGGGCGAGAACACTGAAGCTTTCTTT.

V usage is TRBV11-3 and J usage is TRBJ2-2; 7 nucleotides match TRBD2. The V and J ends lost 5 bases and 6 bases, in that order; junction bases with no gene match: 0. Germline V gene data show CDR1 as SGHNT and CDR2 as YENEEA. This CDR3 has 12 residues. The CDR3 nucleotides read TGTGCCAGCAGCACTAGCGCCGGGGAGCTGTTTTTT. This codes for CASSTSAGELFF.

The rearrangement joins TRBV28 to TRBJ2-3; D gene uncertain. Germline V CDR1 and CDR2: MDHEN, SYDVKM. This CDR3 region has 11 residues. The V end lost 6 bases, the J end lost 4 bases, and 5 bases lay between the germline ends. DNA for the CDR3: TGTGCCAGCAGCTCCCCAGATACGCAGTATTTT. Its translation is CASSSPDTQYF. Complete variable domain (other parts from reference TRBV28 and TRBJ2-3): DVKVTQSSRYLVKRTGEKVFLECVQDMDHENMFWYRQDPGLGLRLIYFSYDVKMKEKGDIPEGYSVSREKKERFSLILESASTNQTSMYLCASSSPDTQYFGPGTRLTVL.

The V and J genes are TRBV2 and TRBJ2-3; no clear D. This CDR3 spans 11 amino acids. CDR1 and CDR2 from the germline V gene are SNHLY and FYNNEI. V dropped 6 bases and J dropped 5 bases, with 6 bases sitting between them. The CDR3 here is CASSKGDTQYF. The CDR3 bases are TGTGCCAGCAGCAAGGGAGATACGCAGTATTTT.

J is TRBJ2-7 and V is TRBV27, with TRBD2 matching 9 bases. V lost 5 bases to trimming and J lost 0 bases; unmatched junction nucleotides: 14. CDR3 size: 18 residues. The germline V gene has CDR1 MNHEY and CDR2 SMNVEV (reference sequence). This chain's CDR3 is CASSTRSPTSGLSYEQYF. The CDR3, as DNA: TGTGCCAGCAGTACCAGGTCCCCGACTAGCGGCCTCTCCTACGAGCAGTACTTC.

The chain has TRBV10-3 and TRBJ2-1; 7 bases match TRBD2. The ends lost 1 base at V and 2 bases at J; junction bases unmatched: 8. The CDR3 is 17 residues long. In germline, CDR1 is ENHRY, CDR2 SYGVKD. The CDR3 bases are TGTGCCATCAGTGAGTTTCCGGGGGGTAGCCCCTACAATGAGCAGTTCTTC. Translating it yields CAISEFPGGSPYNEQFF.

This clone has only one observation. The chain is built from TRBV5-1 and TRBJ1-1, with 9 bases identical to TRBD1. J gave up 5 bases and V 5 bases, and 7 bases lay outside the gene matches. Germline V lookup: CDR1 SGHRS, CDR2 YFSETQ. The CDR3 sequence is 14 residues long. The CDR3 spells CASRETGGFTEAFF. The DNA for the CDR3 is TGCGCCAGCAGAGAGACAGGGGGATTTACTGAAGCTTTCTTT.